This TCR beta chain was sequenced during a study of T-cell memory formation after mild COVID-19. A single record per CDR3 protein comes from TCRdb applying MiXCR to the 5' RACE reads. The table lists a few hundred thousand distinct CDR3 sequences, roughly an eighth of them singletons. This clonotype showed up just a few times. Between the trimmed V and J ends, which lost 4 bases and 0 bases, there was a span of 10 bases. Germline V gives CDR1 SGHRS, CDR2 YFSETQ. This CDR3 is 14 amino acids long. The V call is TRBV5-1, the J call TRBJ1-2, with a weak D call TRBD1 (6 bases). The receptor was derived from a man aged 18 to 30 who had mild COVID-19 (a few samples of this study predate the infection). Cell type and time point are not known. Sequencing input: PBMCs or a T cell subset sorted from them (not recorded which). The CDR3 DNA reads TGCGCCAGCAGCCAACAGGGCCCTAACTATGGCTACACCTTC. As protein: CASSQQGPNYGYTF.